Below are 3 T cell receptor beta chains sequenced from a single sample in a study of T cells in Graves' hyperthyroidism and ophthalmopathy. RNA transcripts provided the source from which TCR beta CDR3 regions were amplified. TCR CDR3 regions were first amplified by RT-PCR with HTBI primers. TCRdb re-called the multiplex PCR reads through MiXCR, storing one row per CDR3 protein. The repertoire holds some 560,000 distinct CDR3 sequences, less than 15% seen once, with approximately 14% in the top ten. The sample was blood. The receptors were gathered from a woman aged 40 to 50 with Graves' hyperthyroidism.

In its sample, this clonotype was seen many times. The V and J genes are TRBV6-5 and TRBJ2-1; 13 nucleotides line up with TRBD2. Germline CDR1 MNHEY, CDR2 SVGAGI. The V segment lost 2 bases and the J segment 4 bases; nucleotides outside the gene matches: 8. The CDR3 length is 18 residues. The CDR3 sequence: CASSYASTSGRLYNEQFF. The DNA for the CDR3 is TGTGCCAGCAGTTACGCGTCGACTAGCGGGAGGTTATACAATGAGCAGTTCTTC.

This clonotype was seen more than once but under ten times. The V gene is TRBV10-1, the J gene TRBJ2-2; the match to TRBD2 covers 7 bases. Germline V gene data show CDR1 as WNHNN and CDR2 as SYGVQD (reference sequence). Trimming removed 0 bases from V and 1 base from J; junction bases left unmatched: 2. CDR3 length: 16 residues. CDR3 loop: CASSESGGKNTGELFF. The DNA of the CDR3 is TGCGCCAGCAGTGAGTCGGGGGGGAAGAACACCGGGGAGCTGTTTTTT.

This clonotype was counted between two and nine times. An end of the junction does not agree with germline; a read error may underlie this. The genes are TRBV7-2 and TRBJ1-2; possible D gene TRBD1, 5 bases. Germline lookup yields CDR1 SGHTA and CDR2 FQGNSA. The CDR3 has 15 residues. CDR3 amino acids: CASSLGASTHYGYTF. CDR3 nucleotide sequence: TGTGCCAGCAGTTTAGGGGCCTCAACTCACTATGGCTACACCTTC.